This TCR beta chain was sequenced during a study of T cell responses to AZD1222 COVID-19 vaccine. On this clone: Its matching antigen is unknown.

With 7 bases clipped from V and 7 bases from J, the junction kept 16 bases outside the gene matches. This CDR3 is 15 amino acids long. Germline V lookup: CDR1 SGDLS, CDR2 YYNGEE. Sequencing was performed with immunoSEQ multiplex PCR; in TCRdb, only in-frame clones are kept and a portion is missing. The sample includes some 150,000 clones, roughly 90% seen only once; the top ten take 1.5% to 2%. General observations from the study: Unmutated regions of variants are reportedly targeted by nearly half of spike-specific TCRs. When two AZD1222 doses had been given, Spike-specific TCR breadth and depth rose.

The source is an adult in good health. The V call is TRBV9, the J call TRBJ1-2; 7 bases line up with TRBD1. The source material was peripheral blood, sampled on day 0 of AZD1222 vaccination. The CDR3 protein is CASRGNRGALGGYTF. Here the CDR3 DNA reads TGTGCCAGCCGGGGGAACAGGGGAGCCTTAGGTGGCTACACCTTC.